One and the same sample provided the 9 T cell receptor beta chains below, sequenced in a study of T cells after yellow fever vaccination. TCRdb reprocessed the 5' RACE reads via MiXCR and lists one record per CDR3 protein. This table holds 250,000 to 400,000 distinct CDR3 sequences, about 4.5% found once. Material: PBMCs, obtained 15 days after the yellow fever booster vaccination. The receptors come from a man between 18 and 35 years old who received the YFV17D yellow fever vaccine.

This clonotype was seen many times. The gene calls are TRBV7-2 and TRBJ2-5; TRBD1 agrees at 9 bases. The V and J ends lost 1 base and 5 bases, in that order; junction bases with no gene match: 8. This CDR3 has 16 amino acids. CDR1 is SGHTA, CDR2 FQGNSA, per germline. CDR3 bases: TGTGCCAGCAGCTTAGGAGGGACAGGGCGTCGGGAGACCCAGTACTTC. Translated: CASSLGGTGRRETQYF.

This clonotype was counted ten times or more. The V gene is TRBV6-2 or TRBV6-3, the J gene TRBJ2-2, with D tentatively TRBD1 (5 bases). Trimming left V 0 bases short and J 7 bases short, with 9 bases between. CDR1 MNHEY and CDR2 SVGEGT come from the germline V gene. The CDR3 is 14 amino acids. The CDR3 loop is CASSYSQGHGELFF. In DNA, the CDR3 is TGTGCCAGCAGTTACTCCCAGGGCCACGGGGAGCTGTTTTTT.

In its sample, this clonotype was seen many times. The chain joins TRBV7-9 to TRBJ2-7, with D perhaps TRBD2 (5 bases). The V end was cut by 0 bases, the J end by 6 bases, with 12 bases between. The CDR3 is 14 residues long. CDR1 and CDR2 (germline): SEHNR, FQNEAQ (reference sequence). CDR3 residues: CASSLAFPRGEQYF. In DNA form, the CDR3 reads TGTGCCAGCAGCTTAGCGTTCCCCCGGGGCGAGCAGTACTTC.

This clonotype appeared many times. The chain links TRBV20-1 to TRBJ2-5; 9 bases map to TRBD2. Germline V gene sequence: CDR1 DFQATT, CDR2 SNEGSKA (reference sequence). J was trimmed by 9 bases and V by 0 bases; bases with no gene match: 5. This CDR3 is 13 amino acids long. In DNA form, the CDR3 reads TGCAGTGCTAGAGATGTGGCGGGGGGGTCCCAGTACTTC. This gives the protein CSARDVAGGSQYF.

This clonotype was observed many times. The CDR3 sequence is CASSLRDRDGLNTEAFF. The CDR3 nucleotides read TGTGCCAGCAGCTTAAGGGACAGGGACGGTCTGAACACTGAAGCTTTCTTT. V and J are TRBV7-9 and TRBJ1-1; the match to TRBD1 covers 9 bases. The CDR3 extends over 17 amino acids. V lost 2 bases and J lost 0; bases outside the gene matches: 7. Germline V gene sequence: CDR1 SEHNR, CDR2 FQNEAQ (reference sequence).

In its sample, this clonotype was seen many times. The chain combines TRBV5-1 with TRBJ2-3; D assignment may be TRBD1 or TRBD2 (5 bases each). Trimming removed 3 bases at V and 4 bases at J, with 21 bases between. Germline values: CDR1 SGHRS, CDR2 YFSETQ. The CDR3 extends over 17 amino acids. CDR3 loop: CASSSRDPSPTSDTQYF. The CDR3 bases are TGCGCCAGCAGCTCCCGGGACCCATCCCCGACGTCAGATACGCAGTATTTT.

A few counts support this clonotype. The V and J genes are TRBV19 and TRBJ2-3, with no clear D. The V end lost 1 base, the J end lost 4 bases, and 9 bases lay between the germline ends. This CDR3 is 14 amino acids long. Germline lookup yields CDR1 LNHDA and CDR2 SQIVND (reference sequence). The CDR3 region has the DNA TGTGCCAGTAGTATAGTTCCACCCCCAGATACGCAGTATTTT. Its translation is CASSIVPPPDTQYF.

This clonotype was seen at least ten times. The J gene is TRBJ2-1, the V gene TRBV6-5; 8 nucleotides agree with TRBD1. V shed 6 bases and J 4 bases; nucleotides not matched to a gene: 8. The V gene's germline CDR1 is MNHEY and CDR2 SVGAGI. The CDR3 extends over 15 amino acids. The CDR3 loop reads CASSPRQGRYNEQFF. The CDR3 region has the DNA TGTGCCAGCAGCCCTAGACAGGGGCGGTACAATGAGCAGTTCTTC.

The rearrangement links TRBV19 to TRBJ2-2; possible D gene TRBD1, 6 bases. The V and J ends lost 5 bases and 6 bases respectively, with 13 bases between them. The V gene's germline CDR1 is LNHDA and CDR2 SQIVND (reference sequence). CDR3 length equals 14 residues. The CDR3 region has the DNA TGTGCCAGTAGTGTGGTGTCAGGGGCCGGGGAGCTGTTTTTT. Its translation is CASSVVSGAGELFF. Looking up the rest from reference TRBV19 and TRBJ2-2 gives the full variable domain: DGGITQSPKYLFRKEGQNVTLSCEQNLNHDAMYWYRQDPGQGLRLIYYSQIVNDFQKGDIAEGYSVSREKKESFPLTVTSAQKNPTAFYLCASSVVSGAGELFFGEGSRLTVL.